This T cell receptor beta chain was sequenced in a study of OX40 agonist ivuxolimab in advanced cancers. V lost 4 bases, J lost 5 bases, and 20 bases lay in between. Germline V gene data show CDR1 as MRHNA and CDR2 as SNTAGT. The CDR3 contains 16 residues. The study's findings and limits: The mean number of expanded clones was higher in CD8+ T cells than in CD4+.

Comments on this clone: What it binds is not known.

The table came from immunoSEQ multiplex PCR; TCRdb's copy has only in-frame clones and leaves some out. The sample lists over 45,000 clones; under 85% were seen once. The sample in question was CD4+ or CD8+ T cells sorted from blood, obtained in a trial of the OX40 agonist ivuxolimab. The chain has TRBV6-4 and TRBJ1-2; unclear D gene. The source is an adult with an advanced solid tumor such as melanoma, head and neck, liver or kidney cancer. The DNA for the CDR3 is TGTGCCAGCAGTGGGGGAAACTCGAGGTACGATTATGGCTACACCTTC. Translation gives CASSGGNSRYDYGYTF.